This TCR beta chain was found in a study of T-cell reconstitution after alpha-beta-depleted transplantation in children. A few counts support this clonotype. Antigen unknown. The study, taken as a whole, reports: One year post-transplant, T-cell counts and diversity were largely derived from T cells produced anew. In some patients, recipient T cells and intrathymic progenitors surviving conditioning explained high day-60 diversity.

The TCRbeta library was prepared with unique molecular identifiers. TCRdb fed the PCR reads into MiXCR, producing one record per CDR3 protein. The sample consists of a few hundred thousand distinct CDR3 sequences, 25% to 30% of them appearing once. J gave up 3 bases and V 6 bases, and 6 bases lay outside the gene matches. CDR3 length: 16 residues. CDR1 is ENHRY, CDR2 SYGVKD, per germline. The origin of this receptor is a boy in the first two years of life with Wiskott-Aldrich syndrome, due to receive a stem cell transplant. The sequences come from PBMCs, collected before TCRalphabeta/CD19-depleted stem cell transplant. The J gene is TRBJ2-7, the V gene TRBV10-3; 15 nucleotides align to TRBD2. The CDR3 nucleotides are TGTGCCATCAGGCGGACTAGCGGGAGGGCCGGCTACGAGCAGTACTTC. Protein: CAIRRTSGRAGYEQYF.